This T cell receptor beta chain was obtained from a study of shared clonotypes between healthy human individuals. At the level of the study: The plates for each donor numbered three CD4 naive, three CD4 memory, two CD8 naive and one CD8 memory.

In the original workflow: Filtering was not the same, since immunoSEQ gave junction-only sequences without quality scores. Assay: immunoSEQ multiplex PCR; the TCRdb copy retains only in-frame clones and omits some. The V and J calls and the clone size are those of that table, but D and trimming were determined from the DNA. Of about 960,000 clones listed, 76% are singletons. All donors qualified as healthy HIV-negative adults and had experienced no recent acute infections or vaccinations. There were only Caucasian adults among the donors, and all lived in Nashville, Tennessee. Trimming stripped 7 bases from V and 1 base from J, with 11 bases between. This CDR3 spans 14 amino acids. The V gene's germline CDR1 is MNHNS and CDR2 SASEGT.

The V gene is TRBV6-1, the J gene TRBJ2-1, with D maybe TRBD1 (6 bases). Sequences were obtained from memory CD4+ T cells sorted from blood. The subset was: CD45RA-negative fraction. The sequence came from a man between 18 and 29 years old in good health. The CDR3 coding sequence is TGTGCCAGCAACACGGGACAATCCTACAATGAGCAGTTCTTC. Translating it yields CASNTGQSYNEQFF.